This T cell receptor beta chain emerged from a study of shared T cell receptors in the human thymus. Sequenced by immunoSEQ multiplex PCR; TCRdb stores in-frame clones only, minus some. This table holds hundreds of thousands of clones, about 89% found once. Per germline, CDR1 SGHVS and CDR2 FQNEAQ. The CDR3 extends over 11 amino acids. V was cut by 4 bases and J by 5 bases, with 5 bases left in between. A further study also used this sample, focusing on human thymus T cells. In that study: Those donating were healthy Finnish infants in corrective surgery for congenital heart defects. Biased V and J segment usage appeared in thymus and peripheral blood.

The clonotype comes from a boy in the first two years of life with a congenital heart defect. Sequencing was done on a sample of thymocytes. J is TRBJ1-1 and V is TRBV7-8; D remains ambiguous. CDR3 amino acids: CASSYGTEAFF. For the CDR3, the DNA is TGTGCCAGCAGCTACGGGACTGAAGCTTTCTTT.